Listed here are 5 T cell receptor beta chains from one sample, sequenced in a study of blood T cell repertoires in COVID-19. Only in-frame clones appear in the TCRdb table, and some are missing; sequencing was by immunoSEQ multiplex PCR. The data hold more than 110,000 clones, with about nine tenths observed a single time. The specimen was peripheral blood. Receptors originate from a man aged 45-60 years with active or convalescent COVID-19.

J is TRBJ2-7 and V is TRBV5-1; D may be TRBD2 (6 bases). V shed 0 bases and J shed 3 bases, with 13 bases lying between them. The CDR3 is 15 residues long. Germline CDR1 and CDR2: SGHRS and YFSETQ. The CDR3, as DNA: TGCGCCAGCAGCTTGGAGCAGGAGGGTTACTACGAGCAGTACTTC. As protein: CASSLEQEGYYEQYF.

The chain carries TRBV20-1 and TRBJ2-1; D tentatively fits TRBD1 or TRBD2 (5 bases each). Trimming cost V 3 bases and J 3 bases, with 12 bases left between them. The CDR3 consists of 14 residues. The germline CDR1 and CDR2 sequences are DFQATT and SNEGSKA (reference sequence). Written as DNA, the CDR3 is TGCAGTGCTAGTGGACACGGGGACTACAATGAGCAGTTCTTC. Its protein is CSASGHGDYNEQFF.

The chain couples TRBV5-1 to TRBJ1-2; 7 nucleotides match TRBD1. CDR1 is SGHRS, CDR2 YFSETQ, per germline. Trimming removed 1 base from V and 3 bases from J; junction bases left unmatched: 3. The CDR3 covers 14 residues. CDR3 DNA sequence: TGCGCCAGCAGCTTGACCCAGGGGGACTATGGCTACACCTTC. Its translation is CASSLTQGDYGYTF.

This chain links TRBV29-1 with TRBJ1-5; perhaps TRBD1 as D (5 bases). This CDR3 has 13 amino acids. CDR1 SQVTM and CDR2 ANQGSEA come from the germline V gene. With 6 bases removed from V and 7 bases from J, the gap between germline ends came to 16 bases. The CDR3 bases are TGCAGCGTGCGGGGCCCCGGGCGACAGCCCCAGCATTTT. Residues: CSVRGPGRQPQHF.

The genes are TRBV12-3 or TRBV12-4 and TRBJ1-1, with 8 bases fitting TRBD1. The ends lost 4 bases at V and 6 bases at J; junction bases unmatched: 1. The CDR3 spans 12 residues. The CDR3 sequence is CASSSGGPEAFF. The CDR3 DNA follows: TGTGCCAGCAGTTCAGGGGGCCCTGAAGCTTTCTTT.